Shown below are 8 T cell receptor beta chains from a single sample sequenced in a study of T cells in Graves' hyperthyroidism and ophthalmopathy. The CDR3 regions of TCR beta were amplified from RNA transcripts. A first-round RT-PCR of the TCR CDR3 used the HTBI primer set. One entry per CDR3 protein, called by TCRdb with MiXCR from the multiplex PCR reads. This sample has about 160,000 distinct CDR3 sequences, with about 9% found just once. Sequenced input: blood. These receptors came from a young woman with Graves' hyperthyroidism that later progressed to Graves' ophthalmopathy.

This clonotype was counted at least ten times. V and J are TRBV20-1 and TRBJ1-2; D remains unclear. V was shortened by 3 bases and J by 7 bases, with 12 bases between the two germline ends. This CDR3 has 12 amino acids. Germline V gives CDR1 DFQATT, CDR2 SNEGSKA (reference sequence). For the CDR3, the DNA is TGCAGTGCTAGTGATCAGCTTTCTGGCTACACCTTC. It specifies CSASDQLSGYTF.

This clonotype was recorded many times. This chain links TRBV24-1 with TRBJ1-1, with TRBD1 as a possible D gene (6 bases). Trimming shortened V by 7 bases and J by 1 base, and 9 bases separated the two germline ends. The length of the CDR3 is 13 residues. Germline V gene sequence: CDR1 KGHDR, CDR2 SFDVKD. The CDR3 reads CATRGHPNTEAFF. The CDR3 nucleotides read TGTGCCACCAGGGGACACCCGAACACTGAAGCTTTCTTT.

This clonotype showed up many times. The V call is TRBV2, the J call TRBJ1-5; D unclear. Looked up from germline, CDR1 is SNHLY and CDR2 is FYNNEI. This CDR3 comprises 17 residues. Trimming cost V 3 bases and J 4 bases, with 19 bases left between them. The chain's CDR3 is CASSDRNARRGNQPQHF. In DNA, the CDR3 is TGTGCCAGCAGTGATCGTAACGCGAGACGTGGGAATCAGCCCCAGCATTTT.

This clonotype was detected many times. DNA of the CDR3: TGTGCCATCAGGTCCGGGACTAGCGGGAATGAGCAGTTCTTC. Amino acids: CAIRSGTSGNEQFF. The chain carries TRBV10-3 and TRBJ2-1; TRBD2 agrees at 12 bases. J was trimmed by 7 bases and V by 6 bases; bases with no gene match: 4. Germline V gives CDR1 ENHRY, CDR2 SYGVKD. This CDR3 comprises 14 residues.

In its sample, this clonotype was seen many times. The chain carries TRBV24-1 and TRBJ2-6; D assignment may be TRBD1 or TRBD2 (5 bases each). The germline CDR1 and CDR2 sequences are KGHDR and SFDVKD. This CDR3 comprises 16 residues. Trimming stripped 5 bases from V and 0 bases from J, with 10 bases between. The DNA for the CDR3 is TGTGCCACCAGTGCCGGGGCCTACTCTGGGGCCAACGTCCTGACTTTC. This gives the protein CATSAGAYSGANVLTF.

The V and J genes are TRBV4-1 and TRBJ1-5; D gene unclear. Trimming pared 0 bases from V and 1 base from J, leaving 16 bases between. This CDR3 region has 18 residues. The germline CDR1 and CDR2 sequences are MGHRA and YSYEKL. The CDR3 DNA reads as TGCGCCAGCAGCCAAGAGTTACCTACCTCCTGGAGCAATCAGCCCCAGCATTTT. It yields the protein CASSQELPTSWSNQPQHF.

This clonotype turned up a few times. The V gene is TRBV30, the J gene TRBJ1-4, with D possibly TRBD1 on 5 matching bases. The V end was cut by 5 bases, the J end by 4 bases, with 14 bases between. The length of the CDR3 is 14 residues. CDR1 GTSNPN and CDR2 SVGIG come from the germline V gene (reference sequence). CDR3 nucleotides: TGTGCCTGGGCCCCGGGACTGTTTAATGAAAAACTGTTTTTT. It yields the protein CAWAPGLFNEKLFF. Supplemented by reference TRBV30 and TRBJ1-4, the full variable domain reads SQTIHQWPATLVQPVGSPLSLECTVEGTSNPNLYWYRQAAGRGLQLLFYSVGIGQISSEVPQNLSASRPQDRQFILSSKKLLLSDSGFYLCAWAPGLFNEKLFFGSGTQLSVL.

CDR3 sequence: CAIPGTGISVGAGANVLTF. In nucleotides, the CDR3 is TGTGCCATTCCTGGGACTGGGATCTCAGTCGGGGCTGGGGCCAACGTCCTGACTTTC. This chain joins TRBV2 and TRBJ2-6; D perhaps matches TRBD2 (6 bases). The CDR3 runs to 19 residues. The V gene lost 10 bases and the J gene lost 2 bases, with 27 bases spanning the gap. From germline, CDR1 is SNHLY and CDR2 FYNNEI.